These 21 T cell receptor beta chains were all obtained from the same sample, sequenced in a study of esophageal squamous cell carcinoma tumors. After a first PCR with P20EA plus a TCR alpha or TCR beta constant-region primer, a nested PCR used CA2 or CB2. Unbiased adaptor ligation RT-PCR amplified the TCR genes, and a polyT18-containing BSL-18E primer primed reverse transcription. One entry per CDR3 protein results from TCRdb running MiXCR on the 5' RACE reads. The table includes about 5,600 distinct CDR3 sequences, about 22% detected once. Sequenced input: tumor tissue. The receptors stem from a man between 45 and 80 years old with esophageal squamous cell carcinoma.

This clonotype appeared a few times. J is TRBJ2-1 and V is TRBV2; 9 bases map to TRBD2. The V gene end was trimmed by 0 bases and the J gene end by 0 bases; junction bases not matched to a gene: 6. The CDR3 length is 18 residues. Looked up from germline, CDR1 is SNHLY and CDR2 is FYNNEI. DNA of the CDR3: TGTGCCAGCAGTGAAGCGGGGCTAGCGGGGAGCTCCTACAATGAGCAGTTCTTC. Encoded protein: CASSEAGLAGSSYNEQFF.

This clonotype is labeled as medium-sized. The rearrangement joins TRBV27 to TRBJ2-3; 8 bases are shared with TRBD1. Germline lookup yields CDR1 MNHEY and CDR2 SMNVEV (reference sequence). CDR3 length equals 15 residues. V lost 5 bases to trimming and J lost 11 bases; unmatched junction nucleotides: 15. CDR3 bases: TGTGCCAGCAGTCCCGGGACAGGTTCACTCCTTCTGCAGTATTTT. It specifies CASSPGTGSLLLQYF.

The chain is built from TRBV7-8 and TRBJ2-3; TRBD2 aligns across 14 bases. The length of the CDR3 is 18 residues. J gave up 0 bases and V 3 bases, and 5 bases lay outside the gene matches. CDR1 and CDR2 from the germline V gene are SGHVS and FQNEAQ. CDR3 sequence: CASSLGGTSGSSTDTQYF. The CDR3 coding sequence is TGTGCCAGCAGCTTGGGCGGGACTAGCGGGAGCAGCACAGATACGCAGTATTTT.

The CDR3 region is CASSGSLQAAFDTGELFF. CDR3 nucleotides: TGTGCCAGCAGCGGCTCCTTACAGGCCGCCTTTGACACCGGGGAGCTGTTTTTT. This sequence joins TRBV7-8 and TRBJ2-2, with D possibly TRBD1 on 5 matching bases. Germline V CDR1 and CDR2: SGHVS, FQNEAQ. The CDR3 covers 18 residues. Trimming took off 5 bases at V and 3 bases at J, with 22 bases between the two ends. The whole variable domain, filled in from reference TRBV7-8 and TRBJ2-2, reads GAGVSQSPRYKVAKRGQDVALRCDPISGHVSLFWYQQALGQGPEFLTYFQNEAQLDKSGLPSDRFFAERPEGSVSTLKIQRTQQEDSAVYLCASSGSLQAAFDTGELFFGEGSRLTVL.

The chain uses TRBV7-2 and TRBJ2-1; possibly TRBD1 or TRBD2 for D (5 bases each). The CDR3 is made up of 14 amino acids. Germline assignment: CDR1 SGHTA and CDR2 FQGNSA. V was cut by 5 bases and J by 8 bases, with 16 bases left in between. The CDR3 sequence: CASSLAVRGYEQFF. In DNA, the CDR3 is TGTGCCAGCAGCCTCGCCGTCCGGGGCTATGAGCAGTTCTTC.

This clonotype has at least ten counts. The chain recombines TRBV18 with TRBJ2-5, with TRBD2 matching over 8 bases. This CDR3 contains 14 residues. CDR1 is KGHSH, CDR2 LQKENI, per germline. Trimming at V came to 3 bases and at J to 1 base, leaving 1 base not matched to a gene. The CDR3, as DNA: TGTGCCAGCTCACCTAGCGGGGCCCAAGAGACCCAGTACTTC. It is translated as CASSPSGAQETQYF.

About this clonotype: A single base separates this from a much larger clone, so it may be a read error. The chain has TRBV25-1 and TRBJ1-4; tentatively, D is TRBD1 (5 bases). The CDR3 loop spans 12 amino acids. Germline values: CDR1 MGHDK, CDR2 SYGVNS. CDR3 DNA sequence: TGTGTCAGCAGTGAAGGAACAGGCAAACTGTTTTTT. Translation gives CVSSEGTGKLFF.

V and J are TRBV24-1 and TRBJ1-5; D remains unclear. CDR3 length: 14 amino acids. Trimming stripped 3 bases from V and 4 bases from J, with 9 bases between. From germline, CDR1 is KGHDR and CDR2 SFDVKD. CDR3 in amino acids: CATSDGVGNQPQHF. The CDR3 DNA sequence: TGTGCCACCAGTGATGGGGTGGGGAATCAGCCCCAGCATTTT.

A remark on this clonotype: Possible read error: a much larger clone is one base away. V is TRBV20-1 and J is TRBJ2-1; 8 bases line up with TRBD1. The germline gives CDR1 DFQATT, CDR2 SNEGSKA (reference sequence). The CDR3 consists of 14 residues. The CDR3 protein is CRAPPTDRVAEQFF. The CDR3 region has the DNA TGCAGAGCTCCTCCCACGGACAGGGTCGCTGAGCAGTTCTTC.

A few counts support this clonotype. This chain connects TRBV28 to TRBJ1-5; 7 nucleotides line up with TRBD1. V lost 3 bases, J lost 5 bases, and 10 bases stayed unmatched. Germline CDR1 and CDR2: MDHEN and SYDVKM. CDR3 size: 16 residues. The CDR3 sequence is CASSFYRGDSHQPQHF. For the CDR3, the DNA is TGTGCCAGCAGTTTCTACAGGGGCGACTCACATCAGCCCCAGCATTTT.

The CDR3 coding sequence is TGTGCCAGCAGCTTAGAAGGATTGGGGACAGGAATGGATACGCAGTATTTT. Its protein product is CASSLEGLGTGMDTQYF. This sequence joins TRBV11-3 and TRBJ2-3; the match to TRBD1 covers 8 bases. The CDR3 has 17 amino acids. V lost 0 bases, J lost 6 bases, and 11 bases stayed unmatched. CDR1 and CDR2 from the germline V gene are SGHNT and YENEEA.

This clonotype ranks as medium-sized. The chain carries TRBV5-1 and TRBJ2-1, with no clear D. Looked up from germline, CDR1 is SGHRS and CDR2 is YFSETQ. CDR3 size: 15 residues. V lost 1 base and J 5 bases, leaving 13 bases between the germline ends. The CDR3 protein is CASSLWLRSNNEQFF. The CDR3, as DNA: TGCGCCAGCAGCTTGTGGCTTCGAAGTAACAATGAGCAGTTCTTC.

Relative to its sample, this clonotype is medium-sized. The V call is TRBV7-9, the J call TRBJ2-5; D gene uncertain. This CDR3 has 11 amino acids. Per germline, CDR1 SEHNR and CDR2 FQNEAQ (reference sequence). The V end was cut by 6 bases, the J end by 1 base, with 3 bases between. CDR3 amino acids: CASRGQETQYF. CDR3 in DNA: TGTGCCAGCAGGGGCCAAGAGACCCAGTACTTC. The full variable domain, rest sourced from reference TRBV7-9 and TRBJ2-5, is DTGVSQNPRHKITKRGQNVTFRCDPISEHNRLYWYRQTLGQGPEFLTYFQNEAQLEKSRLLSDRFSAERPKGSFSTLEIQRTEQGDSAMYLCASRGQETQYFGPGTRLLVL.

This clonotype is medium-sized. This CDR3 reads CASSPDSTDTQYF. The CDR3 DNA reads TGTGCCAGCAGTCCAGACAGCACAGATACGCAGTATTTT. The genes are TRBV6-2 or TRBV6-3 and TRBJ2-3; D is unresolved. The CDR3 loop spans 13 amino acids. V shed 5 bases and J shed 0 bases, with 6 bases lying between them. Germline V gene sequence: CDR1 MNHEY, CDR2 SVGEGT.

The rearrangement links TRBV10-2 to TRBJ2-7; TRBD2 aligns across 11 bases. The V and J ends lost 6 bases and 7 bases, in that order; junction bases with no gene match: 8. Germline lookup yields CDR1 WSHSY and CDR2 SAAADI. This CDR3 is 14 amino acids long. DNA for the CDR3: TGCGCCAGCAGAACTAGCGGGAGATGGGGTGAGCAGTACTTC. Its protein is CASRTSGRWGEQYF.

This chain uses TRBV7-6 with TRBJ2-5, with D maybe TRBD1 (6 bases). This CDR3 region has 15 residues. Germline CDR1 is SGHVS and CDR2 is FNYEAQ. Trimming pared 1 base from V and 2 bases from J, leaving 11 bases between. Here the CDR3 reads CASSLGGLGQETQYF. DNA for the CDR3: TGTGCCAGCAGCTTAGGGGGGCTGGGTCAAGAGACCCAGTACTTC.

Relative to its sample, this clonotype is medium-sized. The chain joins TRBV20-1 to TRBJ2-3; D may be TRBD1 (5 bases). The germline CDR1 and CDR2 sequences are DFQATT and SNEGSKA (reference sequence). Trimming removed 7 bases from V and 1 base from J, with 15 bases in between. The CDR3 contains 14 residues. CDR3 sequence (DNA): TGCAGTGTTCAGGGAAGTGGCGGCACAGATACGCAGTATTTT. Encoded protein: CSVQGSGGTDTQYF.

As to this clonotype: This may be a read error, as it is one base from a much larger clone. The rearrangement uses TRBV27 and TRBJ1-2; 12 positions match TRBD1. This CDR3 is 14 amino acids long. Germline V gene data show CDR1 as MNHEY and CDR2 as SMNVEV (reference sequence). CDR3 sequence reads: CANSSGQGAGGYTF. For the CDR3, the DNA is TGTGCCAACAGTTCGGGACAGGGGGCAGGAGGCTACACCTTC.

The chain carries TRBV28 and TRBJ1-3; D call uncertain. Germline V gene sequence: CDR1 MDHEN, CDR2 SYDVKM. The CDR3 is made up of 15 amino acids. With 3 bases removed from V and 0 bases from J, the gap between germline ends came to 9 bases. The CDR3 is CASSFVGLSGNTIYF. Written as DNA, the CDR3 is TGTGCCAGCAGTTTTGTGGGCCTCTCTGGAAACACCATATATTTT.

By share of the sample, this clonotype is medium-sized. The V call is TRBV2, the J call TRBJ2-1; 12 bases map to TRBD2. The CDR3 is made up of 15 amino acids. J gave up 3 bases and V 6 bases, and 3 bases lay outside the gene matches. Germline assignment: CDR1 SNHLY and CDR2 FYNNEI. Here the CDR3 DNA reads TGTGCCAGCAGAGAGGGACTAGCGGGCTACAATGAGCAGTTCTTC. Protein: CASREGLAGYNEQFF.

The chain recombines TRBV5-1 with TRBJ1-6; a possible D gene is TRBD1 (5 bases). Trimming left V 3 bases short and J 6 bases short, with 10 bases between. The CDR3 sequence is 14 residues long. The germline V gene has CDR1 SGHRS and CDR2 YFSETQ. This chain's CDR3 is CASSSGGFNSPLHF. The CDR3 bases are TGCGCCAGCAGCTCGGGGGGATTTAATTCACCCCTCCACTTT.